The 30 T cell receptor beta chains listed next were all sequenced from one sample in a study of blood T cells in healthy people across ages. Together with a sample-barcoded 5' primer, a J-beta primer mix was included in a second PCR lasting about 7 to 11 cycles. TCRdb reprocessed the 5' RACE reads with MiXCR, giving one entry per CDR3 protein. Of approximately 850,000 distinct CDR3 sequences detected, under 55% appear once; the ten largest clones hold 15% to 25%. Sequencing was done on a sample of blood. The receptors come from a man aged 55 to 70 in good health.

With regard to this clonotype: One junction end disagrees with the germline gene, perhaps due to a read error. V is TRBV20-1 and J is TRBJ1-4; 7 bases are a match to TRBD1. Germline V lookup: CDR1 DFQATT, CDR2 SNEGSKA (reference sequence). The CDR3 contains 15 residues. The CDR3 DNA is TGCAGTGTTAGAGGGGCGGGGACAGTAGGTGAAAAACTGTTTTTT. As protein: CSVRGAGTVGEKLFF.

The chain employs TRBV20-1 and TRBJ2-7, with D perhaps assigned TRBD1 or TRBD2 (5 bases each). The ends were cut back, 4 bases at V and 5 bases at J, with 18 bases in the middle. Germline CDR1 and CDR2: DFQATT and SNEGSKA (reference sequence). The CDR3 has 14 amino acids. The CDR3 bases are TGCAGTGCTACGGTCTCTGGGGGTAGCAACGAGCAGTACTTC. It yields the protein CSATVSGGSNEQYF.

CDR3 sequence: CASTTSRANTGELFF. The CDR3 DNA sequence: TGTGCCAGCACCACCTCGAGGGCGAACACCGGGGAGCTGTTTTTT. The rearrangement uses TRBV7-8 and TRBJ2-2; tentatively, D is TRBD2 (5 bases). The germline V gene encodes CDR1 SGHVS and CDR2 FQNEAQ. V dropped 7 bases and J dropped 0 bases, with 12 bases sitting between them. This CDR3 is built from 15 residues.

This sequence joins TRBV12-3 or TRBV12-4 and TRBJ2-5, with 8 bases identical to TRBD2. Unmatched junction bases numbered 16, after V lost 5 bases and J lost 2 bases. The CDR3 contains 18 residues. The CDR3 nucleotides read TGTGCCAGCAGTACTTTACCCTTATTCCCGGGGGGGCAAGAGACCCAGTACTTC. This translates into CASSTLPLFPGGQETQYF.

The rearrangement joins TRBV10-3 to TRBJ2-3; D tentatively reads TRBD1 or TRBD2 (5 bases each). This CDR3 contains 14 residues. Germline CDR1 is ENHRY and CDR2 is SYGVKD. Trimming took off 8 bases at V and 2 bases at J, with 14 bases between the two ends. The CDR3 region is CAIGSRGPTDTQYF. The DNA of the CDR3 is TGTGCCATCGGGAGTCGGGGACCCACAGATACGCAGTATTTT.

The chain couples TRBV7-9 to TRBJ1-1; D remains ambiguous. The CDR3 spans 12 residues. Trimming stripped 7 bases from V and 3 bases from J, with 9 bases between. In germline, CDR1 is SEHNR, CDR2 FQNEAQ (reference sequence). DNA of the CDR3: TGTGCCAGCAAATTTGGTGACACTGAAGCTTTCTTT. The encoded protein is CASKFGDTEAFF. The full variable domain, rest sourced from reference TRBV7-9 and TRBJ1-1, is DTGVSQNPRHKITKRGQNVTFRCDPISEHNRLYWYRQTLGQGPEFLTYFQNEAQLEKSRLLSDRFSAERPKGSFSTLEIQRTEQGDSAMYLCASKFGDTEAFFGQGTRLTVV.

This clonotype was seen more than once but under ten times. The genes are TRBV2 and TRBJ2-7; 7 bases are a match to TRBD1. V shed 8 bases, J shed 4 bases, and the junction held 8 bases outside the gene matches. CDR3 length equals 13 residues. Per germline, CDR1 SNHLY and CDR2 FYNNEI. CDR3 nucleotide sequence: TGTGCCAGCGGCCGACAGGGACCGTACGAGCAGTACTTC. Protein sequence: CASGRQGPYEQYF.

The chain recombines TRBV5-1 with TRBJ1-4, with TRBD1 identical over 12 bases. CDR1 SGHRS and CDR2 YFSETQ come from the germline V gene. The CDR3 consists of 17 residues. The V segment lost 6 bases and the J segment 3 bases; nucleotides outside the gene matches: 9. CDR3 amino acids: CASTSSGQGAANEKLFF. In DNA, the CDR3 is TGCGCCAGCACCTCGTCGGGACAGGGGGCGGCTAATGAAAAACTGTTTTTT.

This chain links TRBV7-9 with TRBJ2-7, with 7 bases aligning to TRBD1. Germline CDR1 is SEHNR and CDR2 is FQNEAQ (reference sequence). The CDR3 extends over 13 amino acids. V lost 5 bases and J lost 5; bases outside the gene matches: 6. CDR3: CASSLDRDHEQYF. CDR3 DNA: TGTGCCAGCAGCCTTGACAGGGACCACGAGCAGTACTTC.

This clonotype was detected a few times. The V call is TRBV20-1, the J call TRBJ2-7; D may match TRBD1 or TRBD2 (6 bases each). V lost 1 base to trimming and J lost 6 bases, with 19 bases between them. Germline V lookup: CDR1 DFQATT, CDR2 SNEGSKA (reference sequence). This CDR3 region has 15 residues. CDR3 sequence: CSARGGARRFGEQYF. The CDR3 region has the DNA TGCAGTGCTAGAGGGGGGGCCCGAAGGTTCGGCGAGCAGTACTTC.

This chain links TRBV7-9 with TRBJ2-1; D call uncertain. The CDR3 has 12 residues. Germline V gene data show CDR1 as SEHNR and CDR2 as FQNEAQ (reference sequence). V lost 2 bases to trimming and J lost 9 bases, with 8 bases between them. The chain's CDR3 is CASSLRPGEQFF. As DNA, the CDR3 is TGTGCCAGCAGCTTACGCCCGGGTGAGCAGTTCTTC.

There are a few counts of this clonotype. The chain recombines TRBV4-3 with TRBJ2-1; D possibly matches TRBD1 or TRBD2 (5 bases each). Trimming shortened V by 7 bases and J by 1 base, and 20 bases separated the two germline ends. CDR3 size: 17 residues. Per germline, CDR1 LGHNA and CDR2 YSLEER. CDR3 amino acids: CASTPQGPSYSYNEQFF. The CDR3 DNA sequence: TGCGCCAGCACGCCCCAGGGACCATCATATTCCTACAATGAGCAGTTCTTC.

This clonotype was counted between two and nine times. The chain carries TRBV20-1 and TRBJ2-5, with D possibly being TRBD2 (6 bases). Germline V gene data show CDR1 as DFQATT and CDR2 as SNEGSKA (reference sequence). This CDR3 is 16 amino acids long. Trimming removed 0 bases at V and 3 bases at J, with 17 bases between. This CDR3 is CSARDREARVKETQYF. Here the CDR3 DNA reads TGCAGTGCTAGAGATAGGGAGGCGAGAGTAAAAGAGACCCAGTACTTC.

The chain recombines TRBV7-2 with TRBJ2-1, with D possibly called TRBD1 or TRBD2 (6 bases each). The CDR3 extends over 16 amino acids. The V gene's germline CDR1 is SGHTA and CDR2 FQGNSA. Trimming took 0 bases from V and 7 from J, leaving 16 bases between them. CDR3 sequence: CASSLARTGALNEQFF. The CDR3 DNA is TGTGCCAGCAGCTTAGCGAGGACGGGGGCCCTTAATGAGCAGTTCTTC.

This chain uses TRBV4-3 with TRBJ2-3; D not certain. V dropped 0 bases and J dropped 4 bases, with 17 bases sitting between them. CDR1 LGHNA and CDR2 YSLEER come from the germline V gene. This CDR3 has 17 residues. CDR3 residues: CASSQERFKIIADTQYF. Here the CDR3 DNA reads TGCGCCAGCAGCCAAGAGCGTTTCAAGATTATCGCAGATACGCAGTATTTT.

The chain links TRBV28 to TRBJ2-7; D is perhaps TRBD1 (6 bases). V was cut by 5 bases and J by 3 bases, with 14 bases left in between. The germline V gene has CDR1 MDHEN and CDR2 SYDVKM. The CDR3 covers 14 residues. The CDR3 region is CASSVGQSYYEQYF. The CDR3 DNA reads TGTGCCAGCAGTGTCGGACAGAGCTACTACGAGCAGTACTTC. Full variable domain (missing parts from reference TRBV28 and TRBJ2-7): DVKVTQSSRYLVKRTGEKVFLECVQDMDHENMFWYRQDPGLGLRLIYFSYDVKMKEKGDIPEGYSVSREKKERFSLILESASTNQTSMYLCASSVGQSYYEQYFGPGTRLTVT.

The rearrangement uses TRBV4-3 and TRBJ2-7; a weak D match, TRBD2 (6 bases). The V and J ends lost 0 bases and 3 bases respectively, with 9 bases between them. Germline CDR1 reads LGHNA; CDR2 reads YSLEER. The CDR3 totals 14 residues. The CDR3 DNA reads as TGCGCCAGCAGCCAAGATTACGGGGGCTACGAGCAGTACTTC. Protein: CASSQDYGGYEQYF.

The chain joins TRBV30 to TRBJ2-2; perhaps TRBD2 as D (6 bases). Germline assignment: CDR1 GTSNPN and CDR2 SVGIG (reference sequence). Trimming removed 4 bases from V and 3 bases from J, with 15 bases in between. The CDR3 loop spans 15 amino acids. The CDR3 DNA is TGTGCCTGGACCGACGGGACTCGGGACACCGGGGAGCTGTTTTTT. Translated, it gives CAWTDGTRDTGELFF.

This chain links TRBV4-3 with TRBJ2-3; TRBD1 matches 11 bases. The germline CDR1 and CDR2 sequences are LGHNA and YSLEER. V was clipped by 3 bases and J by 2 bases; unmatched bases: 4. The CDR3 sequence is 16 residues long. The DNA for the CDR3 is TGCGCCAGCAGCCAGGGGACAGGGGGTTACACAGATACGCAGTATTTT. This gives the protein CASSQGTGGYTDTQYF.

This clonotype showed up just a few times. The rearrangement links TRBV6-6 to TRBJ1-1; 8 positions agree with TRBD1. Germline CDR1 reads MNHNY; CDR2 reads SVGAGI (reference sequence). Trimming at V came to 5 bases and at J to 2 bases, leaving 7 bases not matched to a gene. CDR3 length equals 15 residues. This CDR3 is CASSTGDRINTEAFF. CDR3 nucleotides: TGTGCCAGCAGTACGGGGGACAGGATAAACACTGAAGCTTTCTTT.

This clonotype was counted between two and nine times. CDR3 nucleotides: TGCAGTGCCCAGGACAGGTTGGAACGCTACACCTTC. It codes for CSAQDRLERYTF. The chain is built from TRBV20-1 and TRBJ1-2, with TRBD1 identical over 7 bases. This CDR3 contains 12 residues. Trimming at V came to 6 bases and at J to 9 bases, leaving 10 bases not matched to a gene. Germline CDR1 is DFQATT and CDR2 is SNEGSKA (reference sequence).

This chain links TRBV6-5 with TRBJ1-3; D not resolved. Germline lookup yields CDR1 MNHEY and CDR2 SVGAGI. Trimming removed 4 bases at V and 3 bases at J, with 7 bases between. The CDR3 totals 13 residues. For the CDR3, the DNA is TGTGCCAGCAGTTCGAGGATTGGAAACACCATATATTTT. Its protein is CASSSRIGNTIYF.

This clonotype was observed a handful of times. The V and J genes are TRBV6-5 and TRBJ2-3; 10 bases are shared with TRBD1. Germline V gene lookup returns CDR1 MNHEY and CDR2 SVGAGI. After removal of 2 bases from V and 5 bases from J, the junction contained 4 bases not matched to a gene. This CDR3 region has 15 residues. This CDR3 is CASSYDRGLGDTQYF. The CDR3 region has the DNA TGTGCCAGCAGTTACGACAGGGGGCTTGGAGATACGCAGTATTTT.

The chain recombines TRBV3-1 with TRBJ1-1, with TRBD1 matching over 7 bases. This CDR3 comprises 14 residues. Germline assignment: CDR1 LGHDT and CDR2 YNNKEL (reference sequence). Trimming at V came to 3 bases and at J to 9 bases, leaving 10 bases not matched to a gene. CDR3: CASSHNIGGRKAFF. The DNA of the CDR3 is TGTGCCAGCAGCCACAATATAGGGGGCAGGAAAGCTTTCTTT.

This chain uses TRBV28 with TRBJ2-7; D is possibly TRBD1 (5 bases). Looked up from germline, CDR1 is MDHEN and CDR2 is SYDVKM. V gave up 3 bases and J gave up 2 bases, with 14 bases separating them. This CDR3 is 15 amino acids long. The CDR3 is CASSFFPRVPYEQYF. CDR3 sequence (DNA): TGTGCCAGCAGTTTTTTCCCCAGGGTGCCCTACGAGCAGTACTTC.

This CDR3 reads CASSLGVQGTYEQYF. DNA of the CDR3: TGTGCCAGCAGCTTAGGAGTACAGGGGACCTACGAGCAGTACTTC. The chain links TRBV11-3 to TRBJ2-7, with 7 bases aligning to TRBD1. V lost 1 base, J lost 2 bases, and 5 bases stayed unmatched. The CDR3 consists of 15 residues. In germline, CDR1 is SGHNT, CDR2 YENEEA. Variable domain in full (rest from reference TRBV11-3 and TRBJ2-7): EAGVVQSPRYKIIEKKQPVAFWCNPISGHNTLYWYLQNLGQGPELLIRYENEEAVDDSQLPKDRFSAERLKGVDSTLKIQPAELGDSAVYLCASSLGVQGTYEQYFGPGTRLTVT.

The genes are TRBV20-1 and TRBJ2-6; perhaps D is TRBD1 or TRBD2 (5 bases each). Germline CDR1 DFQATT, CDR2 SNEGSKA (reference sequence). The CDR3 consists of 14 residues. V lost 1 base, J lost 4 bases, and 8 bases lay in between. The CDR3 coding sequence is TGCAGTGCTAGAGGGGGGACCGGGGCCAACGTCCTGACTTTC. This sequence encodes CSARGGTGANVLTF.

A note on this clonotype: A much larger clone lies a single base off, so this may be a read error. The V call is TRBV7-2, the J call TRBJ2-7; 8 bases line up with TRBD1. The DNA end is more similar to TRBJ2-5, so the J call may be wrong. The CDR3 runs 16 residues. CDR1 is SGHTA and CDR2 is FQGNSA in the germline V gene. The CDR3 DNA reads TGTGCCAGCAGCCCCCGTGCAGGGGGCTCGACAGAGACCCAGTACTTC. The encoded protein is CASSPRAGGSTETQYF.

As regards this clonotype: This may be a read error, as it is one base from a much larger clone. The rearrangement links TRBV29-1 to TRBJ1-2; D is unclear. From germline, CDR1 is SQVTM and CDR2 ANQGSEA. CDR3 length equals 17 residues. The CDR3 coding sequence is TGCAGCGTTGAATCGATGAACCTCGACGGTAATTACTATGACTACACCTTC. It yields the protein CSVESMNLDGNYYDYTF.

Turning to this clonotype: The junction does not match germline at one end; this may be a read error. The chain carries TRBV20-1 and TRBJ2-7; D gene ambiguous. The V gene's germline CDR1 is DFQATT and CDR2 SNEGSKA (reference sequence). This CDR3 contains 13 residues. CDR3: CNASRASTYEQYF. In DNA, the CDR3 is TGCAATGCTAGTAGGGCCAGCACCTACGAGCAGTACTTC.